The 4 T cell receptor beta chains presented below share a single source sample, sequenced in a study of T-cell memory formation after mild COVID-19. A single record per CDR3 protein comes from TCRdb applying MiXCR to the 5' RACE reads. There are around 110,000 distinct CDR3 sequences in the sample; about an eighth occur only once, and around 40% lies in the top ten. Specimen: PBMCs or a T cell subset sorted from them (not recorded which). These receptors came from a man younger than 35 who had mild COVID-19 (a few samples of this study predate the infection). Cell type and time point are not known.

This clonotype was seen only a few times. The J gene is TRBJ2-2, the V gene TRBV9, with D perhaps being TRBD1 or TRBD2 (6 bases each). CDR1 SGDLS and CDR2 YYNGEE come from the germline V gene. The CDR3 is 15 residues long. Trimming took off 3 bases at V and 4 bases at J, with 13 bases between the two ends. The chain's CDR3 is CASSAMGGPTGELFF. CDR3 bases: TGTGCCAGCAGCGCGATGGGGGGCCCCACCGGGGAGCTGTTTTTT.

The CDR3 DNA reads as TGTGCCAGCAGCTCGGGGTGGGAGTTGGCCCAGCATTTT. It is translated as CASSSGWELAQHF. The chain couples TRBV7-9 to TRBJ1-5; D call uncertain. Per the germline V gene, CDR1 is SEHNR and CDR2 is FQNEAQ (reference sequence). This CDR3 is 13 amino acids long. The V end was cut by 4 bases, the J end by 11 bases, with 15 bases between.

CDR3: CASSPVTSGDYEQYF. For the CDR3, the DNA is TGTGCCAGCAGCCCGGTGACTAGCGGGGACTACGAGCAGTACTTC. V is TRBV7-6 and J is TRBJ2-7; 11 positions agree with TRBD2. The J segment lost 3 bases and the V segment lost 5 bases, leaving 6 bases of the junction unmatched. CDR1 and CDR2 (germline): SGHVS, FNYEAQ. This CDR3 is built from 15 residues.

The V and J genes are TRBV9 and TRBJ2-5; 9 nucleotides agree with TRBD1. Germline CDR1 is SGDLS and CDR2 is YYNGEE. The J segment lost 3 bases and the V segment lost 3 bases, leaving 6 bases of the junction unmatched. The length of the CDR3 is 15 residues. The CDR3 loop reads CASSDPGQGEETQYF. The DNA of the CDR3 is TGTGCCAGCAGCGACCCGGGACAGGGTGAAGAGACCCAGTACTTC.